Given below is one T cell receptor beta chain in context. Both 60 Vbeta primers and 13 Jbeta primers went into the PCR. TCRdb keeps only in-frame clones here, not all; method: immunoSEQ multiplex PCR. The table has approximately 180,000 clones, about four fifths seen once; the top ten hold 5.5% to 7.5%. The data are from a study of cytomegalovirus exposure and HLA in healthy donors. Study context: Previous work identified 120 million or so unique TCR beta sequences from around 200 million T cells.

This CDR3 comprises 13 residues. The germline gives CDR1 LNHDA, CDR2 SQIVND (reference sequence). V lost 10 bases and J lost 6, with 18 bases in between. Sequencing input: PBMCs. This rearrangement joins TRBV19 to TRBJ1-1; D is unresolved. This TCR came from a man younger than 45 in good health and CMV-seropositive. Here the CDR3 reads CATSVRPSAEAFF. CDR3 DNA: TGTGCCACCAGTGTGCGTCCTAGCGCTGAAGCTTTCTTT. The full variable domain, completed using reference TRBV19 and TRBJ1-1, is DGGITQSPKYLFRKEGQNVTLSCEQNLNHDAMYWYRQDPGQGLRLIYYSQIVNDFQKGDIAEGYSVSREKKESFPLTVTSAQKNPTAFYLCATSVRPSAEAFFGQGTRLTVV.